This TCR beta chain was obtained from a study of blood T cells in healthy people across ages. It was with a sample-barcoded 5' primer and a J-beta primer mix that a second PCR of roughly 7 to 12 cycles was run. TCRdb passed the 5' RACE reads through MiXCR, listing each CDR3 protein once. The sample yields 750,000 to 950,000 distinct CDR3 sequences, around half seen once. The germline V and J ends were trimmed by 3 bases and 0 bases, with 10 bases remaining between them. CDR1 SGHTA and CDR2 FQGTGA come from the germline V gene. The length of the CDR3 is 15 residues. The rearrangement uses TRBV7-3 and TRBJ2-3; D is possibly TRBD2 (6 bases). Sequenced material: blood. The sequence was collected from a man older than 75 in good health. In DNA form, the CDR3 reads TGTGCCAGCAGCTTGCTCGGGGGTAGCACAGATACGCAGTATTTT. Translated, it gives CASSLLGGSTDTQYF.